The entry below describes one TCR beta chain. In germline, CDR1 is SNHLY, CDR2 FYNNEI. Losses at the gene ends were 4 bases for V and 5 bases for J; bases not matched to a gene: 11. This CDR3 contains 16 residues. The data were taken from a study of brain T cells in children with intractable seizures. Using immunoSEQ multiplex PCR, the repertoire was profiled, and TCRdb retains in-frame clones only, with some absent. Among 110,000 or so clones listed, 94% were seen once. This sequence was found in a boy younger than two with hemimegalencephaly and intractable seizures. Specimen: peripheral blood, collected at surgery. The rearrangement joins TRBV2 to TRBJ2-4; 7 bases map to TRBD1. The chain's CDR3 is CASSGLETGKENIQYF. For the CDR3, the DNA is TGTGCCAGCAGTGGACTTGAGACAGGGAAAGAAAACATTCAGTACTTC.